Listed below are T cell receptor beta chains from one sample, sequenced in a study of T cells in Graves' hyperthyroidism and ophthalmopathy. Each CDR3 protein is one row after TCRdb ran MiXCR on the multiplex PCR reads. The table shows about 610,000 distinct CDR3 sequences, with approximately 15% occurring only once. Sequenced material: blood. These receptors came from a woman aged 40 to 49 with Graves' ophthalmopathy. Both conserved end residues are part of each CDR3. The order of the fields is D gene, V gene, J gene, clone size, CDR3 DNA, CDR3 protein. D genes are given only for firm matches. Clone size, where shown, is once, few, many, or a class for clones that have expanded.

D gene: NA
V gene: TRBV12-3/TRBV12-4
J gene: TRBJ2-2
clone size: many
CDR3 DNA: TGTGCCAGCAGTATGAACGCGAACACCGGGGAGCTGTTTTTT
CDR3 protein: CASSMNANTGELFF

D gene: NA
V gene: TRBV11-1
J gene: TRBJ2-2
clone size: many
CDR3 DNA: TGTGCCAGCAGCCCAAGAGGAGCTGGGGACACCGGGGAGCTGTTTTTT
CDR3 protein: CASSPRGAGDTGELFF

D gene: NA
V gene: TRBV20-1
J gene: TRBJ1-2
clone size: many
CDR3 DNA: TGCAGTGCTGTCGGTTTACCCTATGGCTACACCTTC
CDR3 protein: CSAVGLPYGYTF

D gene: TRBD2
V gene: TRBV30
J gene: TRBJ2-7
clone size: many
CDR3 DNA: TGTGCCTGGACGCCGGGACTAGGGGGATCCTACGAGCAGTACTTC
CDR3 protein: CAWTPGLGGSYEQYF

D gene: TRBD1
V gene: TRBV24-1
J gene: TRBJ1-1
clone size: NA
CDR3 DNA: TGTGCCATCTCGACAGGGATTGACACTGAAGCTTTCTTT
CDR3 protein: CAISTGIDTEAFF

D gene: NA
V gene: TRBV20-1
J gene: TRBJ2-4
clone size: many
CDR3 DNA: TGCAGTGCTAGACTAGTTGGGGAGCGGGCCGGAAACATTCAGTACTTC
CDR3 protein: CSARLVGERAGNIQYF

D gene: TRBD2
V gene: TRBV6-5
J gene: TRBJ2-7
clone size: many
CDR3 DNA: TGTGCCAGCTTGGCTAGCGGGAGATACGAGCAGTACTTC
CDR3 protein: CASLASGRYEQYF

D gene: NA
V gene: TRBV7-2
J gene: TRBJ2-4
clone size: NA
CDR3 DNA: TGTGCCAGCAGCTATCAGGGGCGGTTGGGAAACATTCAGTACTTC
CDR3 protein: CASSYQGRLGNIQYF

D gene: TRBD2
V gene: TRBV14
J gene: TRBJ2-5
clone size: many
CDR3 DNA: TGTGCCAGCAGCCCCCCTAGCGGGAGGCAAGAGACCCAGTACTTC
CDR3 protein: CASSPPSGRQETQYF

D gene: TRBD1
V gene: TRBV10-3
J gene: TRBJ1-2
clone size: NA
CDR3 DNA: TGTGCCATCAGTGAGGACAGGGGGACGGGCTACACCTTC
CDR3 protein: CAISEDRGTGYTF

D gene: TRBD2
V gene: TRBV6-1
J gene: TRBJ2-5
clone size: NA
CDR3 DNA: TGTGCCAGCAGACCTAGCGGGAGAGGACAAGAGACCCAGTACTTC
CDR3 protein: CASRPSGRGQETQYF

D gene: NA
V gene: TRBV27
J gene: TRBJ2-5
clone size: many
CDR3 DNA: TGTGCCAGCCGGGACATGGAAGAGACCCAGTACTTC
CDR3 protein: CASRDMEETQYF

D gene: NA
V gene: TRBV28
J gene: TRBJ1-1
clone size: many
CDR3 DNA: TGTGCCAGCAGTTTAGACCCCCGCGGGGAGGACACTGAAGCTTTCTTT
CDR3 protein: CASSLDPRGEDTEAFF

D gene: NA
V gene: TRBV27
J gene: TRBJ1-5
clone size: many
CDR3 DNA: TGTGCCAGCAGTTTAGTTGCCCGGGAACAGCCCCAGCATTTT
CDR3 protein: CASSLVAREQPQHF

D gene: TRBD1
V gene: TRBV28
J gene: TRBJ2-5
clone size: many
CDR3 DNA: TGTGCCAGCAGTGAGGACAGGGGTTTCCAAGAGACCCAGTACTTC
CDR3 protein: CASSEDRGFQETQYF

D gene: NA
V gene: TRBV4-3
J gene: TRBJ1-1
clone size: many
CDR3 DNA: TGCGCCAGCAGCCAATATTCGAGAGGGGTGGACACTGAAGCTTTCTTT
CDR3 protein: CASSQYSRGVDTEAFF

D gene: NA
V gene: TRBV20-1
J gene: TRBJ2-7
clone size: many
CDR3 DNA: TGCAGTGCTAGAGATTTTAAGGGCTCCTACGAGCAGTACTTC
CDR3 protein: CSARDFKGSYEQYF

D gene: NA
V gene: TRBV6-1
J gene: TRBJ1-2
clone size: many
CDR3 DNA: TGTGCCAGCAGTGAAGGACAGGATGTTCCCTATGGCTACACCTTC
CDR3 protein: CASSEGQDVPYGYTF

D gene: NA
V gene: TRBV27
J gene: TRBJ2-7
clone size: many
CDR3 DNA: TGTGCCAGCAGTACCGGCGGAGGGTACGAGCAGTACTTC
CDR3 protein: CASSTGGGYEQYF

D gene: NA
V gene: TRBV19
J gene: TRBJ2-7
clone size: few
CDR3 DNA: TGTGCCAGTAGTGAGCAGGGTTTCCACTACGAGCAGTACTTC
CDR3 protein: CASSEQGFHYEQYF

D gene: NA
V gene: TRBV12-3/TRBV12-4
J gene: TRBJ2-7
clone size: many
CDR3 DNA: TGTGCCAGCTCTTCAACTAGGAGCGAGCAGTACTTC
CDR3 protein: CASSSTRSEQYF

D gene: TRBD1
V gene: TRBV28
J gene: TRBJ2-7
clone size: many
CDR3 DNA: TGTGCCAGCAGTTCCCCGGGACAGGGGATTTACGAGCAGTACTTC
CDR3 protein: CASSSPGQGIYEQYF

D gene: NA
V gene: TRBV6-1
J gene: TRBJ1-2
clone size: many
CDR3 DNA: TGTGCCAGCGCTTTTATTAACTATGGCTACACCTTC
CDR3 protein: CASAFINYGYTF

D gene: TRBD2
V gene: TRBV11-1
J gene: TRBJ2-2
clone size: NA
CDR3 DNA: TGTGCCAGCAGCTTATCGCCTGGGAGGGCTGGCACCGGGGAGCTGTTTTTT
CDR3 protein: CASSLSPGRAGTGELFF

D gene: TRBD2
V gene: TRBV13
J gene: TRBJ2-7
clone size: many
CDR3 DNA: TGTGCCAGCAGCCAGGGACTAGCGGGGAGTTACTCCTACGAGCAGTACTTC
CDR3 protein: CASSQGLAGSYSYEQYF